These 21 T cell receptor beta chains originate from one sample sequenced in a study of beta chain features in type 1 diabetes. The study reverse transcribed the entire isolated RNA, so it sequenced expressed TCRB transcripts. The protocol was immunoSEQ multiplex PCR, while the TCRdb copy is restricted to in-frame clones and leaves out a portion. The table has 250,000 to 350,000 clones, 12% to 15% seen once. Sequenced material: central memory CD4+ T cells from blood. Receptor source: a man aged 30-40 years in good health.

This clone was detected only a few times. This chain links TRBV5-4 with TRBJ2-3; 8 bases align to TRBD2. Germline trimming cut 2 bases from V and 3 bases from J; bases unmatched to any gene: 2. CDR3 length: 14 residues. Germline V gives CDR1 SGHNT, CDR2 YYREEE (reference sequence). CDR3 sequence (DNA): TGTGCCAGCAGCTTCGGGGGGGCGACAGATACGCAGTATTTT. Its protein product is CASSFGGATDTQYF. Based on the CDR3 plus reference TRBV5-4 and TRBJ2-3, the full variable domain is ETGVTQSPTHLIKTRGQQVTLRCSSQSGHNTVSWYQQALGQGPQFIFQYYREEENGRGNFPPRFSGLQFPNYSSELNVNALELDDSALYLCASSFGGATDTQYFGPGTRLTVL.

As DNA, the CDR3 is TGTGCCAGCAGGGACCTACAGGGGAACACTGAAGCTTTCTTT. Protein product: CASRDLQGNTEAFF. The chain employs TRBV2 and TRBJ1-1; perhaps TRBD1 as D (6 bases). CDR1 is SNHLY and CDR2 is FYNNEI in the germline V gene. The CDR3 consists of 14 residues. V lost 6 bases and J 1 base, leaving 12 bases between the germline ends.

The chain has TRBV21-1 and TRBJ2-3; TRBD1, the table's D call, lacks a check against the DNA. TRBV21-1 is recorded as a pseudogene. CDR3 size: 19 residues. The CDR3 DNA reads TGTGCCAGCCCTAGGGGGTCCGCAAAGGCCGGGGACCCAACAGATACGCAGTATTTT. Protein: CASPRGSAKAGDPTDTQYF.

This clone showed up just a few times. The chain employs TRBV30 and TRBJ1-5; tentatively, D is TRBD1 (5 bases). Germline lookup yields CDR1 GTSNPN and CDR2 SVGIG (reference sequence). The CDR3 runs 15 residues. Deletions cut 0 bases from V and 0 bases from J, with 9 bases between. CDR3 coding DNA: TGTGCCTGGAGTGTCGGGGGGACTAGCAATCAGCCCCAGCATTTT. Translation: CAWSVGGTSNQPQHF. The full variable domain, completed using reference TRBV30 and TRBJ1-5, is SQTIHQWPATLVQPVGSPLSLECTVEGTSNPNLYWYRQAAGRGLQLLFYSVGIGQISSEVPQNLSASRPQDRQFILSSKKLLLSDSGFYLCAWSVGGTSNQPQHFGDGTRLSIL.

V and J are TRBV6-5 and TRBJ2-1; 9 nucleotides align to TRBD1. Germline CDR1 and CDR2: MNHEY and SVGAGI. Unmatched junction bases numbered 4, after V lost 8 bases and J lost 5 bases. This CDR3 has 13 amino acids. The CDR3 bases are TGTGCCAGCGCGACAGGGGGAAACAATGAGCAGTTCTTC. As protein: CASATGGNNEQFF.

Only a few counts were recorded for this clone. The CDR3: CASSGTSGFNEQFF. Here the CDR3 DNA reads TGTGCCAGCAGTGGGACTAGCGGGTTCAATGAGCAGTTCTTC. The chain is built from TRBV6-5 and TRBJ2-1, with 12 bases lining up with TRBD2. The germline V gene encodes CDR1 MNHEY and CDR2 SVGAGI. The CDR3 covers 14 residues. The trim removed 5 bases at V and 6 bases at J, leaving 2 bases unmatched.

This clone has more than one count but fewer than ten. The J gene is TRBJ2-3, the V gene TRBV19, with 7 nucleotides matching TRBD1. Per the germline V gene, CDR1 is LNHDA and CDR2 is SQIVND (reference sequence). V shed 6 bases and J 5 bases; nucleotides not matched to a gene: 14. This CDR3 is 16 amino acids long. CDR3 in amino acids: CASSLEGARGLDTQYF. The CDR3 nucleotides are TGTGCCAGTAGCCTCGAGGGGGCGCGTGGGTTAGATACGCAGTATTTT.

The chain combines TRBV2 with TRBJ1-2, with unresolved D. Germline V CDR1 and CDR2: SNHLY, FYNNEI. The CDR3 extends over 12 amino acids. V lost 6 bases and J lost 6, with 11 bases in between. The CDR3 region has the DNA TGTGCCAGCAGACCAGGCCTAAATGGCTACACCTTC. Its protein product is CASRPGLNGYTF.

This clone was detected a few times. V and J are TRBV23-1 and TRBJ2-4; TRBD1 agrees at 10 bases. TRBV23-1 is known as an ORF, though its function is uncertain. Trimming at V came to 4 bases and at J to 1 base, leaving 13 bases not matched to a gene. The CDR3 runs 19 residues. The CDR3 loop is CASSRRDRGLLGAKNIQYF. The DNA for the CDR3 is TGCGCCAGCAGTCGAAGGGACAGGGGCTTGTTAGGGGCCAAAAACATTCAGTACTTC.

This clone was seen a handful of times. The chain carries TRBV19 and TRBJ1-2; 8 bases line up with TRBD1. This CDR3 has 14 residues. Germline assignment: CDR1 LNHDA and CDR2 SQIVND (reference sequence). V trimming: 4 bases; J trimming: 8 bases; junction bases outside the gene matches: 9. The CDR3: CASSTNDRGSGYTF. CDR3 nucleotide sequence: TGTGCCAGTAGTACAAACGACAGGGGAAGCGGCTACACCTTC.

This clone has just a few counts. V usage is TRBV19 and J usage is TRBJ1-1; D may be TRBD1 (5 bases). Germline values: CDR1 LNHDA, CDR2 SQIVND (reference sequence). The CDR3 sequence is 13 residues long. Trimming took 5 bases from V and 11 from J, leaving 18 bases between them. CDR3 DNA: TGTGCCAGTAGTGAGGGACCCCCCCGGGATGCTTTCTTT. It encodes CASSEGPPRDAFF.

This sequence joins TRBV21-1 and TRBJ1-5. TRBV21-1 is termed a pseudogene. The CDR3 has 16 residues. CDR3 loop: CASSKVRGISNQPQHF. CDR3 bases: TGTGCCAGCAGCAAAGTCCGGGGAATCAGCAATCAGCCCCAGCATTTT.

This clone was observed a few times. The chain couples TRBV29-1 to TRBJ1-1, with D uncertain. The germline V gene has CDR1 SQVTM and CDR2 ANQGSEA. The CDR3 has 8 residues. Between the trimmed V and J ends, which lost 7 bases and 12 bases, there was a span of 9 bases. The CDR3 protein is CSAHNTFF. The CDR3 bases are TGCAGCGCCCACAATACTTTCTTT.

The CDR3 DNA reads as TGCAGCGTCTCCGATACGGCCAACGTCCTGACTTTC. Translating it yields CSVSDTANVLTF. The chain has TRBV29-1 and TRBJ2-6, with D hard to call. Germline V gives CDR1 SQVTM, CDR2 ANQGSEA. V lost 6 bases to trimming and J lost 6 bases, with 9 bases between them. The CDR3 is 12 residues long.

This clone was observed a few times. V usage is TRBV6-5 and J usage is TRBJ2-4; D unclear. Germline V gene sequence: CDR1 MNHEY, CDR2 SVGAGI. The CDR3 has 12 residues. Trimming shortened V by 7 bases and J by 7 bases, and 11 bases separated the two germline ends. This CDR3 is CASNARLNIQYF. As DNA, the CDR3 is TGTGCCAGCAATGCGAGATTGAACATTCAGTACTTC.

This clone showed up many times. In the same sample, other DNA sequences code for this CDR3. The chain's CDR3 is CAISGTTGELFF. The CDR3, as DNA: TGTGCCATCAGTGGAACTACCGGGGAGCTGTTTTTT. The chain employs TRBV10-3 and TRBJ2-2; no clear D gene. The CDR3 runs 12 residues. Germline CDR1 ENHRY, CDR2 SYGVKD. V lost 4 bases and J lost 5, with 5 bases in between.

The chain carries TRBV11-2 and TRBJ2-3; D call uncertain. Germline V gene sequence: CDR1 SGHAT, CDR2 FQNNGV. The germline V and J ends were trimmed by 4 bases and 2 bases, with 13 bases remaining between them. This CDR3 is built from 15 residues. The CDR3 coding sequence is TGTGCCAGCAGCTCCGGATGGCGCGTCACAGATACGCAGTATTTT. Its protein is CASSSGWRVTDTQYF.

The chain couples TRBV2 to TRBJ2-7; TRBD2 might be the D (6 bases). V was shortened by 8 bases and J by 6 bases, with 20 bases between the two germline ends. Germline assignment: CDR1 SNHLY and CDR2 FYNNEI. CDR3 length: 14 residues. CDR3 in amino acids: CASPIRLDTCEQYV. CDR3 DNA sequence: TGTGCCAGCCCTATTCGACTAGACACCTGCGAGCAGTACGTC.

The chain recombines TRBV4-3 with TRBJ2-1; 10 positions match TRBD2. The V and J ends lost 4 bases and 7 bases, in that order; junction bases with no gene match: 10. The CDR3 loop spans 16 amino acids. Germline V gives CDR1 LGHNA, CDR2 YSLEER. The CDR3 reads CASSLRALAGSNEQFF. In nucleotides, the CDR3 is TGCGCCAGCAGCCTTAGGGCACTAGCGGGATCGAATGAGCAGTTCTTC.

The table lists this clone with a few counts. V and J are TRBV5-1 and TRBJ1-2, with D possibly TRBD1 on 5 matching bases. The V and J ends lost 4 bases and 0 bases respectively, with 16 bases between them. The CDR3 loop spans 16 amino acids. Germline V lookup: CDR1 SGHRS, CDR2 YFSETQ. CDR3 sequence reads: CASSPTPGPSNYGYTF. DNA for the CDR3: TGCGCCAGCAGCCCGACCCCGGGGCCTTCTAACTATGGCTACACCTTC.

J is TRBJ1-1 and V is TRBV10-3; 9 nucleotides align to TRBD1. V gave up 2 bases and J gave up 2 bases; unmatched junction bases: 9. CDR1 is ENHRY, CDR2 SYGVKD, per germline. The CDR3 runs to 17 residues. CDR3 in DNA: TGTGCCATCAGTGAGAATAAGTTGGGACAGGGAAACACTGAAGCTTTCTTT. This gives the protein CAISENKLGQGNTEAFF.